This record concerns one T cell receptor beta chain sequence. Its antigen is not known. The protocol was immunoSEQ multiplex PCR, while the TCRdb copy is restricted to in-frame clones and leaves out a portion. Of around 150,000 clones listed, roughly 92% were seen once; the top ten hold roughly 5%. The data were obtained in a study of T cell responses to AZD1222 COVID-19 vaccine. Study-wide findings and caveats: Repertoires in all cases were sampled only once the peak T cell response had passed.

The CDR3 runs 20 residues. This sample comprised peripheral blood, obtained on day 0 of AZD1222 vaccination. This receptor was identified in an adult in good health. The chain links TRBV21-1 to TRBJ2-4; TRBD1 is taken as the D call from the table, unchecked against the DNA. TRBV21-1 has pseudogene status. CDR3: CASSNGARKVKAIAKNIQYF. The CDR3 DNA follows: TGTGCCAGCAGCAATGGGGCGAGAAAGGTTAAGGCTATAGCCAAAAACATTCAGTACTTC.